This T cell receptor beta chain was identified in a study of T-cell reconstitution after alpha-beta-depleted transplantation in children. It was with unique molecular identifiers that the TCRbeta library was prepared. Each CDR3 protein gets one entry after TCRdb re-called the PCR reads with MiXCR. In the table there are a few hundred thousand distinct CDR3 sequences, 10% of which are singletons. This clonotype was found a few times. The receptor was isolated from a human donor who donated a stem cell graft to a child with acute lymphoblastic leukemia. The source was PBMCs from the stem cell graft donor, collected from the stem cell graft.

CDR3 coding DNA: TGTGCCAGCACCTTCTCGCCGAATAGGGGCCTCTACGAGCAGTACTTC. It translates to CASTFSPNRGLYEQYF. This chain links TRBV12-3 or TRBV12-4 with TRBJ2-7, with D perhaps matching TRBD1 (5 bases). The CDR3 contains 16 residues. V was shortened by 7 bases and J by 3 bases, with 22 bases between the two germline ends.